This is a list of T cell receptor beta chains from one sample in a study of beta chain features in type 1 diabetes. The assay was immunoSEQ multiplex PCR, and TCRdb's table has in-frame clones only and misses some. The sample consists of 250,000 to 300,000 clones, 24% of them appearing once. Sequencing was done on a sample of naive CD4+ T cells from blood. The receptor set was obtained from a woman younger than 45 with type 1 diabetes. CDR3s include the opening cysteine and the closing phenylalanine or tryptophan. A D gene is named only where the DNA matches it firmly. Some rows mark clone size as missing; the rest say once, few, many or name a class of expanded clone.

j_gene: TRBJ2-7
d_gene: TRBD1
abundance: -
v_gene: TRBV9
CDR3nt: TGTGCCAGCAGCACCCACAGGGGGCGCTTTTACGAGCAGTACTTC
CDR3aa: CASSTHRGRFYEQYF

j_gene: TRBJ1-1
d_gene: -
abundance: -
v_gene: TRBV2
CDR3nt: TGTGCCAGCGGGCAATCAGGTCTCACTGAAGCTTTCTTT
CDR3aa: CASGQSGLTEAFF

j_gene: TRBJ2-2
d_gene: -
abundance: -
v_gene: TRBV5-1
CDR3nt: TGCGCCAGCAGCTCGGACAGTCTCACCGGGGAGCTGTTTTTT
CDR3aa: CASSSDSLTGELFF

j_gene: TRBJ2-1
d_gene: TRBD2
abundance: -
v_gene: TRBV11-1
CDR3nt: TGTGCCAGCAGCCCCCGGGACTACTCCTACAATGAGCAGTTCTTC
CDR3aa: CASSPRDYSYNEQFF

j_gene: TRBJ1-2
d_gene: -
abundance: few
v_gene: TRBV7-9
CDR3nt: TGTGCCAGCAGCTTCTACAGGGATAGTAATGGCTACACCTTC
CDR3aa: CASSFYRDSNGYTF

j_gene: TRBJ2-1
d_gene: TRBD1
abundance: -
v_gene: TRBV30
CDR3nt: TGTGCCTGGAGTGTACCCCGTCGACGTAAAGGGGGCTTGGAGCAGTTCTTC
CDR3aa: CAWSVPRRRKGGLEQFF

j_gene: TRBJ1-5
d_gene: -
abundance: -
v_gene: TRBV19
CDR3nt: TGTGCCAGTAGTATTAGAAGGAGGGTTGACAATCAGCCCCAGCATTTT
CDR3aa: CASSIRRRVDNQPQHF

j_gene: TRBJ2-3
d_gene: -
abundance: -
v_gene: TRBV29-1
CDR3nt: TGCAGCGTTGGAGGGATCCTTTTAGATACGCAGTATTTT
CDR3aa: CSVGGILLDTQYF

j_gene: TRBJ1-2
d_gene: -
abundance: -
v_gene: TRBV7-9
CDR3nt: TGTGCCAGCAGCTTAGCCGGGGAGTCCTATGGCTACACCTTC
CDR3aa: CASSLAGESYGYTF

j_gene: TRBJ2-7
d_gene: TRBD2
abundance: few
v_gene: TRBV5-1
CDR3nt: TGCGCCAGCAGCTTGGAGGCTAGCGGGTACGAGCAGTACTTC
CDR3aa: CASSLEASGYEQYF

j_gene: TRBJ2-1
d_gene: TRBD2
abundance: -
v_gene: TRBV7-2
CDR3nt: TGTGCCAGCAGCTCGGGACTAGCGGTCTACAATGAGCAGTTCTTC
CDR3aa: CASSSGLAVYNEQFF

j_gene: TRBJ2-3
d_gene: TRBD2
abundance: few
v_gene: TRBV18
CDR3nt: TGTGCCAGCTCACCACGGAGACTAGCTGGCACAGATACGCAGTATTTT
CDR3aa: CASSPRRLAGTDTQYF

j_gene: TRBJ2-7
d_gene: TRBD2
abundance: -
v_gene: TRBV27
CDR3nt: TGTGCCAGCAAGTCGACTAGCCAAAGCCACTACGAGCAGTACTTC
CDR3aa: CASKSTSQSHYEQYF

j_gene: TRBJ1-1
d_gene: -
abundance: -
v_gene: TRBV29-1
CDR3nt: TGCAGCGGTGGACATTTGAACACTGAAGCTTTCTTT
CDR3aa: CSGGHLNTEAFF

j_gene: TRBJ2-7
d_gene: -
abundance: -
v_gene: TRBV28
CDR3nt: TGTGCCAGCAGTTTGCGGGACGAGCAGTACTTC
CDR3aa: CASSLRDEQYF

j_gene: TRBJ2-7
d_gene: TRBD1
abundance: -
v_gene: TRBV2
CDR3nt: TGTGCCAGCAGTGCCCTGCCGGGACAGGGGAGCGAGCAGTACTTC
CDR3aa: CASSALPGQGSEQYF

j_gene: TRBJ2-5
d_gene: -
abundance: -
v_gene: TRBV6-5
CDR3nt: TGTGCCAGCTTTCCCAGGGGTAGGGAGACCCAGTACTTC
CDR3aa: CASFPRGRETQYF

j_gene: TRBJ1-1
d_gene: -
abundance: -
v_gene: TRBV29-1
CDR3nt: TGCAGCGTTTTGACAACAACTGAAGCTTTCTTT
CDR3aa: CSVLTTTEAFF

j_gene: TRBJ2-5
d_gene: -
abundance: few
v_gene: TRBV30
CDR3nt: TGTGCCTGGAGTCCTGGGGGGGAGACCCAGTACTTC
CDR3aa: CAWSPGGETQYF

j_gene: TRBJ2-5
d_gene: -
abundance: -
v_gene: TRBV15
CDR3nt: TGTGCCACCAGCAGAAAGGAGGAGACCCAGTACTTC
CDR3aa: CATSRKEETQYF

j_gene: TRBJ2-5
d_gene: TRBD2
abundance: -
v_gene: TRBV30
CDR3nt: TGTGCCTGGAGTCTCCGACTAGCGGGAGTTGAGACCCAGTACTTC
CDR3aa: CAWSLRLAGVETQYF

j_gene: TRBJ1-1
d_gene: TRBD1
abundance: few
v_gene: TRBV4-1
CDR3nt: TGCGCCAGCAGCCATCACAGGGGGCTCATGAACACTGAAGCTTTCTTT
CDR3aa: CASSHHRGLMNTEAFF

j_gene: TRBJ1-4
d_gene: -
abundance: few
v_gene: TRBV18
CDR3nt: TGTGCCAGCTCGCGAAGCCAGGGTTCGACTAATGAAAAACTGTTTTTT
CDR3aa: CASSRSQGSTNEKLFF

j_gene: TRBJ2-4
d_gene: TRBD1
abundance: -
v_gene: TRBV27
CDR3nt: TGTGCCAGCAGATTCCTGGGACAGGCCCAAAACATTCAGTACTTC
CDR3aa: CASRFLGQAQNIQYF

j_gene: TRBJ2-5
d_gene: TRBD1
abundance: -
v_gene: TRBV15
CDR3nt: TGTGCCACCAGCAGAGTTCCGGGACAGGGAGAAGAGACCCAGTACTTC
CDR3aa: CATSRVPGQGEETQYF

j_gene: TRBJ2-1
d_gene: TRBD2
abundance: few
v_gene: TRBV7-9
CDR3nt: TGTGCCAGCAGCGACCTAGGACTAGCCTACAATGAGCAGTTCTTC
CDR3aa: CASSDLGLAYNEQFF

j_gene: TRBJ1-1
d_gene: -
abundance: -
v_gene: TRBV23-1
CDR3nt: TGCGCCAGCAGTCAGAGGCAGGGAAAAGGTGACACTGAAGCTTTCTTT
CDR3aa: CASSQRQGKGDTEAFF

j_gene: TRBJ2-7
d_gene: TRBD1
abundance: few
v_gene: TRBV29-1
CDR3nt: TGCAGCGTTGCCCGGACAGGGAGCTCCTACGAGCAGTACTTC
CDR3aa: CSVARTGSSYEQYF

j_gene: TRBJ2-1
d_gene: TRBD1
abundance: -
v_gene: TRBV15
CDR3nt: TGTGCCACCAGCGGACAGGGGGCAACCTACAATGAGCAGTTCTTC
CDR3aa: CATSGQGATYNEQFF